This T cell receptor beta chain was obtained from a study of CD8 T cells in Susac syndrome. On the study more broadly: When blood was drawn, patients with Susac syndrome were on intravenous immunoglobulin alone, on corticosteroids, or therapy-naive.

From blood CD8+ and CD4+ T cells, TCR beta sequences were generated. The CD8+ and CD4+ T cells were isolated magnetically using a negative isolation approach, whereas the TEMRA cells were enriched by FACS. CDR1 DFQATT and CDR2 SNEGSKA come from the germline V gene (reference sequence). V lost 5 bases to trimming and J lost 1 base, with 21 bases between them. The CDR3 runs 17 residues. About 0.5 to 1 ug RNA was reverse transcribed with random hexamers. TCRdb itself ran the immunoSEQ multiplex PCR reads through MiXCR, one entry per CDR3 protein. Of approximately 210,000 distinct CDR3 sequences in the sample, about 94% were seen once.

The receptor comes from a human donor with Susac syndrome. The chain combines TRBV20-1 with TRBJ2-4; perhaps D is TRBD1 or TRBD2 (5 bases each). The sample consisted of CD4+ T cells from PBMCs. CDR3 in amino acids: CSAGARWAGTAKNIQYF. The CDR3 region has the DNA TGCAGTGCTGGGGCCCGGTGGGCAGGGACGGCCAAAAACATTCAGTACTTC.